This T cell receptor beta chain was identified during a study of blood T cell repertoires in COVID-19. Study-level background: Spain, Italy and the United States supplied samples that represented acute and convalescent COVID-19. Sources were T cells, B-cell-depleted T cells, or PBMCs; the material itself was cDNA or gDNA.

This CDR3 contains 15 residues. Germline lookup yields CDR1 SGHAT and CDR2 FQNNGV. The ends lost 2 bases at V and 8 bases at J; junction bases unmatched: 6. In the authors' workflow: Amplification from reference gene primers served as the basis for estimated nucleated cell counts. Sequenced by immunoSEQ multiplex PCR; TCRdb stores in-frame clones only, minus some. The DNA was the basis for D and trimming; V, J and clone size are from that table. This table holds about 190,000 clones, over 80% found once. The receptor's source is a woman in her thirties or forties with acute or convalescent COVID-19. This chain connects TRBV11-2 to TRBJ2-1; 10 nucleotides match TRBD1. Sequences were obtained from peripheral blood. This chain's CDR3 is CASSLRQGARYEQFF. The CDR3 DNA reads TGTGCCAGCAGCTTAAGACAGGGGGCTCGATATGAGCAGTTCTTC.